This T cell receptor beta chain emerged from a study of T cell responses to AZD1222 COVID-19 vaccine. Study-level findings and limits: Dominant at 160-218 and 743-854, vaccine-associated CD4 TCRs also spanned spike. Reports say nearly half of spike-specific TCRs go after unmutated variant regions. Baseline testing showed seropositivity in only six or seven AZD1222 recipients.

Notes on this clone: Its matching antigen is unknown.

Only in-frame clones appear in the TCRdb table, and some are missing; sequencing was by immunoSEQ multiplex PCR. The sample lists 150,000 to 200,000 clones, about 94% occurring once. This TCR came from an adult in good health. Sequenced here: peripheral blood, sampled on day 0 of AZD1222 vaccination.

CDR3 sequence reads: CASTLTWTSGRDEQFF. The DNA of the CDR3 is TGCGCCAGCACCCTTACATGGACTAGCGGGAGAGATGAGCAGTTCTTC. J is TRBJ2-1 and V is TRBV5-1, with 13 bases fitting TRBD2. CDR3 size: 16 residues. Looked up from germline, CDR1 is SGHRS and CDR2 is YFSETQ. Losses at the gene ends were 6 bases for V and 8 bases for J; bases not matched to a gene: 11.